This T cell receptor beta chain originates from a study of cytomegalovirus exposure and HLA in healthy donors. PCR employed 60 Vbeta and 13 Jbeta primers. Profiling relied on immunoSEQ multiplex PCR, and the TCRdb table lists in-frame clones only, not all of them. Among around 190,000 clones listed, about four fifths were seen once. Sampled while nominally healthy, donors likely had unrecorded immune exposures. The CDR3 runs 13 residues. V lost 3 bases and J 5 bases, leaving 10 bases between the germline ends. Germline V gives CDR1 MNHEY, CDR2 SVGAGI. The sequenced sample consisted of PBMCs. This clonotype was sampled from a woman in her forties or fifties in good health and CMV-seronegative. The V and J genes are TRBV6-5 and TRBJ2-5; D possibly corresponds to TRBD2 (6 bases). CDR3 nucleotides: TGTGCCAGCAGTTATTGGAGGGCGGAGACCCAGTACTTC. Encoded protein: CASSYWRAETQYF.